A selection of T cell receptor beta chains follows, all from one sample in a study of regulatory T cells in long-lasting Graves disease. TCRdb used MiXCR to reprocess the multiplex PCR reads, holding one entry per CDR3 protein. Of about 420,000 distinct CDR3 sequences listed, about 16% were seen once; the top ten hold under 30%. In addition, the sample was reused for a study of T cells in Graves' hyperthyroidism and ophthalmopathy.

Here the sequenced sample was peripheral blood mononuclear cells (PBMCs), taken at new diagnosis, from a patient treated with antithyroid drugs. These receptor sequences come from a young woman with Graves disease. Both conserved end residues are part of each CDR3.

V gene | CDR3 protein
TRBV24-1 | CATSDPKGPAGGLGKDTDTQYF
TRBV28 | CASSLREPEQFF
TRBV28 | CASSQDIGVAGGLSEQFF
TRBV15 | CATSRPASTDTQYF
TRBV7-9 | CASSLAGQAGGAFF
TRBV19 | CASSITGRQGYHNQPQHF
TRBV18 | CASSPKNRGLQDTGELFF
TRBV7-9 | CASSLEADLTYEQYF
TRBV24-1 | CTWRLANEQFF
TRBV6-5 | CASSYGGRLSKPLHF
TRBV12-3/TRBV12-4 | CASSTLKFGAFF
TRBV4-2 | CASSRSDRDQYGYTF
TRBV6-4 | CAINPRAVWGDTQYF
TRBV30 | CAWSVMGGVAEAFF
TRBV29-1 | CSVLKTASGNTIYF
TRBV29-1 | CSVEGDYGYTF
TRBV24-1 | CATSDAQTGANQPQHF
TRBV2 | CATKTERGGYEQYF
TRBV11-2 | CASSLAPVTGNTQYF
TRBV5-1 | CASSLAASSETQYF
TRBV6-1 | CVSSRWRGEETQYF
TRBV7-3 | CASSPHGGAEETQYF
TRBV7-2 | CASSLGPGAGNTIYF
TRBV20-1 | CSAIRQGIGGELFF
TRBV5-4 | CASSRQGAGELFF
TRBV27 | CASSFSRGQGVYNEQFF
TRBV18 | CASSPPYEGSTEAFF
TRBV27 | CASSRSGTTGNEQFF
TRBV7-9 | CASSGRSKQETQYF
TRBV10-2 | CASSGGAAQPQHF
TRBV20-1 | CSALLQGFEQYF
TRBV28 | CASSPNILTGNQPQHF
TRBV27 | CASSLTGLAGWGDTQYF
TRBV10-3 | CAISDIGQNEQFF
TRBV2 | CASRRQGDEQFF
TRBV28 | CASTLPGLNTEAFF
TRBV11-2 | CASTVGQGNTEAFF
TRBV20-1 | CSAGDSGTDTQYF
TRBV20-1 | CSADTAYSNQPQHF
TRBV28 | CASRRTGDEKLFF
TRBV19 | CASSMDRGLGNEQFF
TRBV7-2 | CASSSTSGGIYNEQFF
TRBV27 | CATFDYNEQFF
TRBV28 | CASSLPSGVSQPQHF
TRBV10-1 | CASPRQAPSDEQYF
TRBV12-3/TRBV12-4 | CASRLDSRNQPQHF